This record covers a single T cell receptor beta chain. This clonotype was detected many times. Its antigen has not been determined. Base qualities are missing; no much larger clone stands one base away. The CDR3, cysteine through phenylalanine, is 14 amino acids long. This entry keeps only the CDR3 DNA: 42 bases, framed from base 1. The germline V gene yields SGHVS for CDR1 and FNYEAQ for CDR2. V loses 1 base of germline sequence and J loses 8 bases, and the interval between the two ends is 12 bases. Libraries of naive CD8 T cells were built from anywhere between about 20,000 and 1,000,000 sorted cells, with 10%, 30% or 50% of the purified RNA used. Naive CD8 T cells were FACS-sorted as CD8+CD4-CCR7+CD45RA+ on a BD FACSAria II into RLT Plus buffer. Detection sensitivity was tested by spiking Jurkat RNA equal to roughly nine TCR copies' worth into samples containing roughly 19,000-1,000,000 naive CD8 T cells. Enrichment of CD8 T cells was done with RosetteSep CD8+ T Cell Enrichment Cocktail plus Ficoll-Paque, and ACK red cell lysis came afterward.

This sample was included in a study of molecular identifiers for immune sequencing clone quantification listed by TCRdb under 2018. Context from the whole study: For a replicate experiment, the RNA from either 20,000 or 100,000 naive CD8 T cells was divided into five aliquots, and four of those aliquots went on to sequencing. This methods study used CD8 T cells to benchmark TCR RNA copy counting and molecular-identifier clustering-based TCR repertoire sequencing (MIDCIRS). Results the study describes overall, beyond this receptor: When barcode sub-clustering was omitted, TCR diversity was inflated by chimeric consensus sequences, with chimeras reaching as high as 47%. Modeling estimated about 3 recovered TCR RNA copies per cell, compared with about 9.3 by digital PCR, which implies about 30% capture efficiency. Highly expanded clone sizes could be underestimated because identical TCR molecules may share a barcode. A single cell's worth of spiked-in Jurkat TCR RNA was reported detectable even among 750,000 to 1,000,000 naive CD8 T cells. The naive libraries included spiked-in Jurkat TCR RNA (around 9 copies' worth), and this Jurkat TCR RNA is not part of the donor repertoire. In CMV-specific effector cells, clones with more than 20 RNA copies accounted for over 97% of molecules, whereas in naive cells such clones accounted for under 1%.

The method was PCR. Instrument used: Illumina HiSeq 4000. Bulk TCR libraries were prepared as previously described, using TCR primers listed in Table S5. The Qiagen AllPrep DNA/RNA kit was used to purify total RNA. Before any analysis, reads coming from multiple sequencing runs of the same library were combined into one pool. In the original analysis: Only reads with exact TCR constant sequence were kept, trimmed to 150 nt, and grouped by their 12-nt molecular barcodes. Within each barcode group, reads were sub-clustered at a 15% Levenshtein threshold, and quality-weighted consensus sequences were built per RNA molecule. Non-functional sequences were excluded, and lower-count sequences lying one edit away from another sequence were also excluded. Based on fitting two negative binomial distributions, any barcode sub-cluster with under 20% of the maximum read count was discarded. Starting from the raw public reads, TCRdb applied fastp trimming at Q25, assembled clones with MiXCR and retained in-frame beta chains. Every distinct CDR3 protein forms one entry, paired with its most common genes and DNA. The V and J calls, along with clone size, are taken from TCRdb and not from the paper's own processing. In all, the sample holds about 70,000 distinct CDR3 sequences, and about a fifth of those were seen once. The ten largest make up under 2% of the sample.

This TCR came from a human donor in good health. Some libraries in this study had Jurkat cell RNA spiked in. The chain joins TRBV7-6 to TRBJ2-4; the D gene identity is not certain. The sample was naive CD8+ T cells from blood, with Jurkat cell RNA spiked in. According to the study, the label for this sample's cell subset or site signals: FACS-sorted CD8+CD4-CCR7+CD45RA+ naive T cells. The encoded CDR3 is CASSLGTGLDIQYF. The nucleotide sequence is TGTGCCAGCAGCTTAGGGACCGGGCTGGACATTCAGTACTTC.